The 20 T cell receptor beta chains below come from one sample, sequenced in a study of T cell responses to AZD1222 COVID-19 vaccine. Assay used: immunoSEQ multiplex PCR; TCRdb lists only in-frame clones, some missing. The repertoire holds roughly 140,000 clones, with around 85% as singletons. The material was peripheral blood, obtained after recovery from COVID-19. The receptors stem from an adult who had recovered from COVID-19.

The chain recombines TRBV6-5 with TRBJ1-2; D gene ambiguous. Per germline, CDR1 MNHEY and CDR2 SVGAGI. This CDR3 is built from 15 residues. V lost 8 bases to trimming and J lost 1 base, with 17 bases between them. The DNA of the CDR3 is TGTGCCAGCTCACGATCGGCAGCTAATAACTATGGCTACACCTTC. Its protein is CASSRSAANNYGYTF.

This clone was detected only once. This sequence joins TRBV6-5 and TRBJ1-4; 7 nucleotides line up with TRBD1. Germline V gives CDR1 MNHEY, CDR2 SVGAGI. V gave up 6 bases and J gave up 8 bases; unmatched junction bases: 12. The CDR3 spans 15 residues. DNA of the CDR3: TGTGCCAGCAGCCACGAGGACAGGAAAGGAGAAAAACTGTTTTTT. As protein: CASSHEDRKGEKLFF.

This sequence joins TRBV10-1 and TRBJ2-1; D assignment may be TRBD1 or TRBD2 (5 bases each). Germline loops: CDR1 WNHNN, CDR2 SYGVQD (reference sequence). The ends were cut back, 8 bases at V and 2 bases at J, with 13 bases in the middle. The CDR3 has 14 residues. The CDR3 coding sequence is TGCGCCAGCGGACCGGGACCGACCTACAATGAGCAGTTCTTC. Translating gives CASGPGPTYNEQFF.

The count of this clone is one. The CDR3 here is CASRENEKLFF. In DNA, the CDR3 is TGTGCCAGCAGGGAAAATGAAAAACTGTTTTTT. The rearrangement uses TRBV28 and TRBJ1-4, with no clear D. In germline, CDR1 is MDHEN, CDR2 SYDVKM. V shed 6 bases and J shed 5 bases, with 4 bases lying between them. This CDR3 region has 11 residues.

V usage is TRBV7-3 and J usage is TRBJ1-1; D perhaps matches TRBD1 (5 bases). Germline CDR1 SGHTA, CDR2 FQGTGA. The CDR3 is 14 residues long. Trimming removed 6 bases at V and 1 base at J, with 12 bases between. The CDR3 DNA reads as TGTGCCAGCAGTCCGGGACGGTCGAACACTGAAGCTTTCTTT. This sequence encodes CASSPGRSNTEAFF.

The chain recombines TRBV4-1 with TRBJ1-2; 9 bases match TRBD1. Germline V gives CDR1 MGHRA, CDR2 YSYEKL. The CDR3 sequence is 14 residues long. The junction had 4 bases not matched to a gene; V was cut back by 3 bases and J by 5 bases. CDR3 region: CASSQGQGEYGYTF. CDR3 sequence (DNA): TGCGCCAGCAGCCAGGGACAGGGAGAGTATGGCTACACCTTC.

The chain joins TRBV6-2 or TRBV6-3 to TRBJ2-1; the D is unclear. Germline loops: CDR1 MNHEY, CDR2 SVGEGT. The CDR3 has 11 residues. Trimming left V 2 bases short and J 8 bases short, with 4 bases between. The CDR3 DNA follows: TGTGCCAGCAGTTACATCGATGAGCAGTTCTTC. Its protein product is CASSYIDEQFF.

V gene TRBV7-3 combines with J gene TRBJ2-5; the D gene is possibly TRBD1 (6 bases). The V and J ends lost 2 bases and 7 bases respectively, with 20 bases between them. Germline V lookup: CDR1 SGHTA, CDR2 FQGTGA. CDR3 length: 16 amino acids. CDR3 loop: CASSLGGQGARGTQYF. CDR3 nucleotide sequence: TGTGCCAGCAGCTTAGGGGGCCAGGGCGCCAGGGGGACCCAGTACTTC.

The chain carries TRBV9 and TRBJ2-1; 9 positions agree with TRBD2. Germline assignment: CDR1 SGDLS and CDR2 YYNGEE. The ends lost 2 bases at V and 5 bases at J; junction bases unmatched: 14. CDR3 length: 18 residues. This CDR3 is CASSVTTSGGGRDNEQFF. The CDR3 DNA sequence: TGTGCCAGCAGCGTCACCACGTCCGGGGGCGGGAGGGACAATGAGCAGTTCTTC.

The rearrangement joins TRBV23-1 to TRBJ1-4; 7 bases agree with TRBD1. TRBV23-1 is designated an ORF whose function remains uncertain. The V and J ends lost 3 bases and 0 bases, in that order; junction bases with no gene match: 1. This CDR3 contains 15 residues. Here the CDR3 reads CASSQQGATNEKLFF. Here the CDR3 DNA reads TGCGCCAGCAGTCAGCAGGGGGCAACTAATGAAAAACTGTTTTTT.

The CDR3 sequence: CASTLTLNTEAFF. Here the CDR3 DNA reads TGTGCCAGTACCTTGACACTAAACACTGAAGCTTTCTTT. The chain links TRBV19 to TRBJ1-1; D is undetermined. Trimming left V 7 bases short and J 2 bases short, with 11 bases between. CDR1 is LNHDA, CDR2 SQIVND, per germline (reference sequence). CDR3 length equals 13 residues.

This clone was recorded a few times. The chain carries TRBV5-4 and TRBJ1-3, with D uncertain. This CDR3 spans 17 amino acids. Per the germline V gene, CDR1 is SGHNT and CDR2 is YYREEE (reference sequence). With 4 bases removed from V and 0 bases from J, the gap between germline ends came to 17 bases. DNA for the CDR3: TGTGCCAGCAGCGTGGAGGCCGGAAGACGCTCTGGAAACACCATATATTTT. It translates to CASSVEAGRRSGNTIYF. Supplemented by reference TRBV5-4 and TRBJ1-3, the full variable domain reads ETGVTQSPTHLIKTRGQQVTLRCSSQSGHNTVSWYQQALGQGPQFIFQYYREEENGRGNFPPRFSGLQFPNYSSELNVNALELDDSALYLCASSVEAGRRSGNTIYFGEGSWLTVV.

The genes are TRBV11-2 and TRBJ1-2, with D perhaps TRBD1 (5 bases). Trimming removed 1 base from V and 5 bases from J, with 17 bases in between. The CDR3 totals 16 residues. Germline V gives CDR1 SGHAT, CDR2 FQNNGV. CDR3 nucleotides: TGTGCCAGCAGCTTAGTCCAGGGATCCGGGGGGTATGGCTACACCTTC. It specifies CASSLVQGSGGYGYTF.

This chain connects TRBV18 to TRBJ1-2, with D uncertain. The V gene lost 2 bases and the J gene lost 3 bases, with 7 bases spanning the gap. Per germline, CDR1 KGHSH and CDR2 LQKENI. The CDR3 extends over 13 amino acids. CDR3: CASSPGNDYGYTF. CDR3 in DNA: TGTGCCAGCTCACCAGGGAACGACTATGGCTACACCTTC.

The rearrangement uses TRBV7-7 and TRBJ2-2; D possibly uses TRBD1 or TRBD2 (5 bases each). Germline assignment: CDR1 SSHAT and CDR2 FNYEAQ (reference sequence). CDR3 size: 14 residues. DNA of the CDR3: TGTGCTACTGGGGGTCCCGGGCACACCGGGGAGCTGTTTTTT. Its protein product is CATGGPGHTGELFF.

The chain is built from TRBV3-1 (or the pseudogene TRBV3-2) and TRBJ2-1; 12 positions match TRBD2. CDR3 length: 16 amino acids. Germline CDR1 LGHDT, CDR2 YNNKEL (reference sequence). V lost 0 bases to trimming and J lost 8 bases; unmatched junction nucleotides: 5. CDR3 DNA sequence: TGTGCCAGCAGCCAAGATGGGCTAGCGGGGGGGGATGAGCAGTTCTTC. The encoded protein is CASSQDGLAGGDEQFF.

This sequence joins TRBV9 and TRBJ1-3; 12 nucleotides match TRBD1. The CDR3 consists of 18 residues. Germline V CDR1 and CDR2: SGDLS, YYNGEE. Trimming at V came to 4 bases and at J to 1 base, leaving 9 bases not matched to a gene. The CDR3 bases are TGTGCCAGCAGCCCCGACGGGGGACAGGGGGCTTCTGGAAACACCATATATTTT. Protein: CASSPDGGQGASGNTIYF.

The chain combines TRBV2 with TRBJ2-7; 9 positions agree with TRBD1. Germline V gives CDR1 SNHLY, CDR2 FYNNEI. This CDR3 comprises 15 residues. The V and J ends lost 2 bases and 3 bases, in that order; junction bases with no gene match: 5. The CDR3 sequence: CASSESGQGFYEQYF. The CDR3 DNA follows: TGTGCCAGCAGTGAATCGGGACAGGGTTTCTACGAGCAGTACTTC.

The chain uses TRBV29-1 and TRBJ2-5; D unresolved. Germline V gene sequence: CDR1 SQVTM, CDR2 ANQGSEA. CDR3 length: 13 residues. The V and J ends lost 3 bases and 4 bases respectively, with 12 bases between them. The CDR3 DNA sequence: TGCAGCGTTGATAGTGTGTCCAGAGAGACCCAGTACTTC. It codes for CSVDSVSRETQYF.

This chain links TRBV6-2 or TRBV6-3 with TRBJ1-1; D is unclear. V lost 2 bases to trimming and J lost 2 bases, with 9 bases between them. Germline loops: CDR1 MNHEY, CDR2 SVGEGT. This CDR3 region has 14 residues. CDR3 coding DNA: TGTGCCAGCAGTTACGCACAGACCAACACTGAAGCTTTCTTT. This translates into CASSYAQTNTEAFF.